This note documents a single T cell receptor beta chain sequence. The CDR3 contains 16 residues. Trimming cost V 3 bases and J 5 bases; bases outside gene matches: 11. CDR1 is LNHDA and CDR2 is SQIVND in the germline V gene (reference sequence). This entry belongs to a study of blood T cell repertoires in COVID-19. Sequenced by immunoSEQ multiplex PCR; TCRdb stores in-frame clones only, minus some. The table records fewer than 250,000 clones, 65% to 85% of them present only once. The specimen was peripheral blood. This clonotype was obtained from a human donor in a cohort sampled during active COVID-19. The rearrangement joins TRBV19 to TRBJ2-7; TRBD1 agrees at 9 bases. The chain's CDR3 is CASSILQGAAVHEQYF. CDR3 nucleotides: TGTGCCAGTAGTATCCTACAGGGGGCTGCGGTCCACGAGCAGTACTTC.